This is a list of T cell receptor beta chains from one sample in a study of CD4+ T cells in melanoma. Clones were read by immunoSEQ multiplex PCR, and TCRdb kept only the in-frame ones, dropping some. The data hold tens of thousands of clones, with roughly two thirds observed a single time. The sequenced sample was tumor tissue. The receptors shown here come from a human donor with melanoma. CDR3s include the opening cysteine and the closing phenylalanine or tryptophan. D genes are given only for firm matches. For some rows the clone size is stated as once, few or many, or as a class when expanded; others skip it.

V gene: TRBV4-2; D gene: TRBD2; J gene: TRBJ2-5; clone size: few; CDR3 protein: CASSPVETSGGAGETQYF; CDR3 DNA: TGTGCCAGCAGCCCCGTCGAGACTAGCGGGGGGGCCGGGGAGACCCAGTACTTC
V gene: TRBV19; D gene: .; J gene: TRBJ1-5; clone size: .; CDR3 protein: CASSPSGRANQPQHF; CDR3 DNA: TGTGCCAGTAGTCCCTCGGGGAGGGCCAATCAGCCCCAGCATTTT
V gene: TRBV27; D gene: .; J gene: TRBJ2-3; clone size: .; CDR3 protein: CASSLSRGKDTQYF; CDR3 DNA: TGTGCCAGCAGTTTATCGAGGGGGAAAGATACGCAGTATTTT
V gene: TRBV30; D gene: .; J gene: TRBJ2-3; clone size: .; CDR3 protein: CAWSEQDADTQYF; CDR3 DNA: TGTGCCTGGAGTGAGCAGGACGCAGATACGCAGTATTTT
V gene: TRBV27; D gene: .; J gene: TRBJ1-5; clone size: .; CDR3 protein: CASSPLGGRVPQHF; CDR3 DNA: TGTGCCAGCAGTCCCCTGGGTGGCCGGGTTCCCCAGCATTTT
V gene: TRBV5-1; D gene: .; J gene: TRBJ2-2; clone size: .; CDR3 protein: CASSLAAGTNTGELFF; CDR3 DNA: TGCGCCAGCAGCTTGGCCGCAGGGACGAACACCGGGGAGCTGTTTTTT
V gene: TRBV5-1; D gene: TRBD1; J gene: TRBJ2-7; clone size: .; CDR3 protein: CASSDKARDRGSYEQYF; CDR3 DNA: TGCGCCAGCAGCGACAAGGCGCGGGACAGGGGTTCCTACGAGCAGTACTTC
V gene: TRBV30; D gene: .; J gene: TRBJ1-5; clone size: .; CDR3 protein: CAWSWSDGEPQHF; CDR3 DNA: TGTGCCTGGAGTTGGTCAGACGGTGAGCCCCAGCATTTT
V gene: TRBV2; D gene: .; J gene: TRBJ2-7; clone size: .; CDR3 protein: CASSVLQAYEQYF; CDR3 DNA: TGTGCCAGCAGTGTCCTTCAGGCGTACGAGCAGTACTTC
V gene: TRBV6-6; D gene: TRBD1; J gene: TRBJ2-7; clone size: .; CDR3 protein: CASSAATGGFYEQYF; CDR3 DNA: TGTGCCAGCAGCGCCGCCACAGGGGGTTTCTACGAGCAGTACTTC
V gene: TRBV7-8; D gene: .; J gene: TRBJ1-5; clone size: .; CDR3 protein: CASSSYMGPDQPQHF; CDR3 DNA: TGTGCCAGCAGCTCATACATGGGGCCAGATCAGCCCCAGCATTTT
V gene: TRBV4-1; D gene: .; J gene: TRBJ2-1; clone size: once; CDR3 protein: CASSRGQGPLYNEQFF; CDR3 DNA: TGCGCCAGCAGCCGAGGTCAGGGTCCCCTTTACAATGAGCAGTTCTTC
V gene: TRBV7-8; D gene: .; J gene: TRBJ2-3; clone size: once; CDR3 protein: CASSLVIQGVMTDTQYF; CDR3 DNA: TGTGCCAGCAGCTTAGTGATCCAGGGAGTAATGACAGATACGCAGTATTTT
V gene: TRBV10-2; D gene: TRBD2; J gene: TRBJ2-1; clone size: .; CDR3 protein: CATHLAGGPNEQFF; CDR3 DNA: TGCGCCACCCACCTAGCGGGGGGGCCCAATGAGCAGTTCTTC
V gene: TRBV4-2; D gene: TRBD2; J gene: TRBJ2-7; clone size: .; CDR3 protein: CASSQDSSGETYEQYF; CDR3 DNA: TGTGCCAGCAGCCAAGATAGCAGCGGGGAGACCTACGAGCAGTACTTC
V gene: TRBV6-1; D gene: TRBD1; J gene: TRBJ1-5; clone size: .; CDR3 protein: CASSADRGLSNQPQHF; CDR3 DNA: TGTGCCAGCAGTGCTGACAGGGGGCTAAGCAATCAGCCCCAGCATTTT
V gene: TRBV7-2; D gene: .; J gene: TRBJ1-2; clone size: .; CDR3 protein: CASGGPDYGYTF; CDR3 DNA: TGTGCCAGCGGGGGACCGGACTATGGCTACACCTTC
V gene: TRBV10-3; D gene: TRBD1; J gene: TRBJ1-2; clone size: .; CDR3 protein: CAISGRDRGAGGYTF; CDR3 DNA: TGTGCCATCAGTGGCCGGGACAGGGGGGCCGGCGGCTACACCTTC
V gene: TRBV5-6; D gene: .; J gene: TRBJ1-1; clone size: .; CDR3 protein: CATRRNRAPEAFF; CDR3 DNA: TGTGCCACCCGAAGGAACCGGGCTCCCGAAGCTTTCTTT
V gene: TRBV5-1; D gene: TRBD1; J gene: TRBJ2-2; clone size: .; CDR3 protein: CASSTTRDRGNTGELFF; CDR3 DNA: TGCGCCAGCAGCACTACTAGGGACAGGGGTAACACCGGGGAGCTGTTTTTT
V gene: TRBV29-1; D gene: .; J gene: TRBJ1-2; clone size: .; CDR3 protein: CSVADSRSYGYTF; CDR3 DNA: TGCAGCGTAGCGGACTCCCGGTCCTATGGCTACACCTTC
V gene: TRBV7-2; D gene: .; J gene: TRBJ2-7; clone size: .; CDR3 protein: CASSHGYLAEQYF; CDR3 DNA: TGTGCCAGCAGCCACGGGTACTTGGCCGAGCAGTACTTC
V gene: TRBV30; D gene: TRBD1; J gene: TRBJ1-4; clone size: .; CDR3 protein: CASDRGDEKLFF; CDR3 DNA: TGTGCCTCCGACAGGGGAGATGAAAAACTGTTTTTT
V gene: TRBV7-9; D gene: .; J gene: TRBJ2-6; clone size: .; CDR3 protein: CASSGRGAGGANVLTF; CDR3 DNA: TGTGCCAGCAGCGGACGAGGGGCGGGAGGGGCCAACGTCCTGACTTTC
V gene: TRBV6-1; D gene: .; J gene: TRBJ2-3; clone size: .; CDR3 protein: CASSEGSQDTQYF; CDR3 DNA: TGTGCCAGCAGTGAAGGCAGCCAAGATACGCAGTATTTT
V gene: TRBV19; D gene: .; J gene: TRBJ2-1; clone size: once; CDR3 protein: CASSITYSSYNEQFF; CDR3 DNA: TGTGCCAGTAGTATCACCTATAGCTCCTACAATGAGCAGTTCTTC
V gene: TRBV10-3; D gene: TRBD1; J gene: TRBJ1-6; clone size: many; CDR3 protein: CAISESRSGGSPLHF; CDR3 DNA: TGTGCCATCAGTGAGTCAAGGTCAGGGGGATCACCCCTCCACTTT
V gene: TRBV7-2; D gene: TRBD2; J gene: TRBJ2-7; clone size: .; CDR3 protein: CASSASGGSTYEQYF; CDR3 DNA: TGTGCCAGCAGTGCTAGCGGGGGGTCAACCTACGAGCAGTACTTC
V gene: TRBV6-5; D gene: TRBD2; J gene: TRBJ2-3; clone size: .; CDR3 protein: CASSYSASGGLDTQYF; CDR3 DNA: TGTGCCAGCAGTTACTCTGCTAGCGGGGGATTAGATACGCAGTATTTT
V gene: TRBV7-8; D gene: .; J gene: TRBJ2-3; clone size: .; CDR3 protein: CASSREGTIADTQCF; CDR3 DNA: TGTGCCAGCAGCCGCGAAGGGACCATCGCAGATACGCAGTGTTTT
V gene: TRBV10-2; D gene: TRBD1; J gene: TRBJ2-5; clone size: many; CDR3 protein: CASSGTGGETQYF; CDR3 DNA: TGCGCCAGCAGTGGGACAGGGGGAGAGACCCAGTACTTC